This T cell receptor (beta chain) was obtained from a study of blood T cell repertoires in COVID-19. Study at large: Sites across the United States, Italy and Spain contributed samples from acute and convalescent COVID-19.

Trimming took 8 bases from V and 1 from J, leaving 21 bases between them. CDR1 is MDHEN, CDR2 SYDVKM, per germline. CDR3 length equals 18 residues. Original processing notes: It was from reference gene primer amplification that nucleated cell counts were estimated. Sequencing was performed with immunoSEQ multiplex PCR; in TCRdb, only in-frame clones are kept and a portion is missing. V and J calls and clone size come straight from that table; D and trimming were deduced from the DNA. The sample records some 240,000 clones, 82% being singletons. The TCR originated in a woman between 65 and 79 years old with COVID-19, enrolled during active disease. Sequencing was done on a sample of peripheral blood. The chain couples TRBV28 to TRBJ1-6, with D possibly being TRBD1 (5 bases). The CDR3 DNA is TGTGCCAGCTACTCACGAATCGGGGGGTTATCCTATAATTCACCCCTCCACTTT. Translated, it gives CASYSRIGGLSYNSPLHF.